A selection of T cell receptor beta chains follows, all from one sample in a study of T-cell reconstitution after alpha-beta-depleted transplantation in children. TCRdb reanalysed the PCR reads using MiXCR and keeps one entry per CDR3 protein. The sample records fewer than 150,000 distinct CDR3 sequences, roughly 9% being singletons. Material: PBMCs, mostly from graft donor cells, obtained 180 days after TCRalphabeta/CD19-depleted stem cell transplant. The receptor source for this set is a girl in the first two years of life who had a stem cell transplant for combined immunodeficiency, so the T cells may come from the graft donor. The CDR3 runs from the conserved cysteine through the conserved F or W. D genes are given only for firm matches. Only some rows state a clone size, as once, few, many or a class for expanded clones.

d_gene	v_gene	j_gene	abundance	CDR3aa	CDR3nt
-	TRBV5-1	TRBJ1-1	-	CASSLAQNTEAFF	TGCGCCAGCAGCTTGGCTCAGAACACTGAAGCTTTCTTT
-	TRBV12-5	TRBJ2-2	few	CASGTTGELFF	TGTGCTAGTGGTACGACCGGGGAGCTGTTTTTT
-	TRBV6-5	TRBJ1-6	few	CASSSGTHNSPLHF	TGTGCCAGCAGTTCCGGGACCCATAATTCACCCCTCCACTTT
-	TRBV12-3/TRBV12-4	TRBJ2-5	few	CASSLVGTARETQYF	TGTGCCAGCAGTTTAGTCGGGACGGCTAGAGAGACCCAGTACTTC
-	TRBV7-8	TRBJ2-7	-	CASSLMGSGSHEQYF	TGTGCCAGCAGCTTAATGGGGTCGGGGAGTCACGAGCAGTACTTC
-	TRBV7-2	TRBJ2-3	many	CASSLGGGTNTDTQYF	TGTGCCAGCAGCTTAGGGGGCGGAACGAACACAGATACGCAGTATTTT
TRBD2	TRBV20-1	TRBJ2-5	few	CSARFVTSGGLQETQYF	TGCAGTGCTAGATTCGTAACTAGCGGGGGTCTACAAGAGACCCAGTACTTC
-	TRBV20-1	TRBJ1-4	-	CSASEDRQKLFF	TGCAGTGCTAGCGAGGACAGACAAAAACTGTTTTTT
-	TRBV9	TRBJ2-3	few	CASSVEGGREDTQYF	TGTGCCAGCAGCGTAGAAGGGGGGCGAGAGGATACGCAGTATTTT
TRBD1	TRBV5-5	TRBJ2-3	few	CASSGTYRDRGYTQYF	TGTGCCAGCAGCGGGACATACCGGGACAGGGGATATACGCAGTATTTT
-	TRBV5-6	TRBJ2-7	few	CASKPRGTGTYEQYF	TGTGCCAGCAAGCCGCGAGGGACCGGGACCTACGAGCAGTACTTC
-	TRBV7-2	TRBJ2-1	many	CASSRDRSSYNEQFF	TGTGCCAGCAGTCGAGACAGGAGCTCCTACAATGAGCAGTTCTTC
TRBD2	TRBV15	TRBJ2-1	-	CATSRDLPGGFREQFF	TGTGCCACCAGCAGAGATCTACCGGGAGGGTTTCGGGAGCAGTTCTTC
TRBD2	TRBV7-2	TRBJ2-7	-	CASSDWRGAYEQYF	TGTGCCAGCTCCGATTGGCGGGGGGCTTACGAGCAGTACTTC
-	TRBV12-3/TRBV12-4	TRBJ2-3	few	CASREVFTDTQYF	TGTGCCAGCAGGGAGGTCTTCACAGATACGCAGTATTTT
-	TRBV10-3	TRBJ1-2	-	CAISERRDGHTF	TGTGCCATCAGTGAGAGGAGGGATGGCCACACCTTC
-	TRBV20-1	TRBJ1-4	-	CSSHGPSEKLFF	TGCAGTTCCCACGGCCCTAGTGAAAAACTGTTTTTT
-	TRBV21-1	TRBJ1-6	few	CASSKVRRGRNSPLHF	TGTGCCAGCAGCAAAGTCCGCAGGGGGCGGAATTCACCCCTCCACTTT
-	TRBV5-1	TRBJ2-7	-	CASSLDLAPQEQYF	TGCGCCAGCAGCTTGGACCTGGCCCCTCAGGAGCAGTACTTC
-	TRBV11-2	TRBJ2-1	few	CASSFQASEPHNEQFF	TGTGCCAGCAGCTTCCAAGCGTCGGAGCCCCACAATGAGCAGTTCTTC
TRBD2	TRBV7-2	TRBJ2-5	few	CASSPGLAQETQYF	TGTGCCAGCAGCCCGGGACTAGCCCAAGAGACCCAGTACTTC
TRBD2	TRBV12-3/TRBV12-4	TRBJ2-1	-	CASSPTGASGRRDEQFF	TGTGCCAGCAGCCCAACTGGGGCTAGCGGGAGACGGGATGAGCAGTTCTTC
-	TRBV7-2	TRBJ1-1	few	CASSSTQNTEAFF	TGTGCCAGCAGCTCAACCCAGAACACTGAAGCTTTCTTT
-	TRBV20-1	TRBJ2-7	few	CSATIQYEQYF	TGCAGTGCCACGATTCAATACGAGCAGTACTTC
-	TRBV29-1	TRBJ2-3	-	CSVVTGDTQYF	TGCAGCGTCGTGACGGGCGATACGCAGTATTTT
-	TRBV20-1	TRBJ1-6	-	CSGHRGPNSPLHF	TGCAGTGGACACCGCGGACCGAATTCACCCCTCCACTTT
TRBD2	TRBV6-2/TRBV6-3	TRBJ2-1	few	CASSYPGLAGGYNEQFF	TGTGCCAGCAGTTACCCAGGACTAGCGGGGGGCTACAATGAGCAGTTCTTC
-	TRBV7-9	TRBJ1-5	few	CASSPRDTNQPQHF	TGTGCCAGCAGCCCCCGGGACACAAATCAGCCCCAGCATTTT
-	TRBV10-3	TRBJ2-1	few	CAISDPSYNEQFF	TGTGCCATCAGTGACCCCTCCTACAATGAGCAGTTCTTC
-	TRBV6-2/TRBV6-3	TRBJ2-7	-	CASRPWTRSSYEQYF	TGTGCCAGCAGGCCCTGGACAAGAAGTTCCTACGAGCAGTACTTC
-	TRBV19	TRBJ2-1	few	CASSQGTNSYNEQFF	TGTGCCAGTAGTCAGGGGACGAACTCCTACAATGAGCAGTTCTTC
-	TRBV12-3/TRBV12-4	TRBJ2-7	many	CASSLGGITYEQYF	TGTGCCAGCAGTTTAGGCGGGATAACCTACGAGCAGTACTTC
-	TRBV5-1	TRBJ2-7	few	CASSLDQVLNYEQYF	TGCGCCAGCAGCTTGGATCAGGTACTAAACTACGAGCAGTACTTC
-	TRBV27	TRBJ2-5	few	CASSLYPEETQYF	TGTGCCAGCAGTTTATACCCGGAAGAGACCCAGTACTTC
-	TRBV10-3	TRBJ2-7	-	CAISDSASYEQYF	TGTGCCATCAGTGACTCGGCCTCCTACGAGCAGTACTTC
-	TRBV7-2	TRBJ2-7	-	CASSLYPSYEQYF	TGTGCCAGCAGCTTATACCCCTCTTACGAGCAGTACTTC
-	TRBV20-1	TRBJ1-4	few	CSARDYRWGTNEKLFF	TGCAGTGCTAGAGATTACCGATGGGGAACTAATGAAAAACTGTTTTTT
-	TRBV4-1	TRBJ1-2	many	CASSQESNYGYTF	TGCGCCAGCAGCCAAGAATCTAACTATGGCTACACCTTC
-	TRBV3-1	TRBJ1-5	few	CASSQESGKGQPQHF	TGTGCCAGCAGCCAAGAATCAGGGAAGGGACAGCCCCAGCATTTT
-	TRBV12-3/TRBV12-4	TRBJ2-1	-	CASSSNEQFF	TGTGCCAGCAGCAGCAATGAGCAGTTCTTC
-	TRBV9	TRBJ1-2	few	CASSVEGVYGYTF	TGTGCCAGCAGCGTAGAAGGCGTCTATGGCTACACCTTC
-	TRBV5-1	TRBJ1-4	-	CASRAGLNEKLFF	TGCGCCAGCAGGGCCGGGCTCAATGAAAAACTGTTTTTT
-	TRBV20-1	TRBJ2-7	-	CSASGGSSYEQYF	TGCAGTGCTAGCGGCGGCAGCTCCTACGAGCAGTACTTC
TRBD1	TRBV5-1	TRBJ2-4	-	CASSLEDLGDREKNIQYF	TGCGCCAGCAGCTTGGAGGATCTTGGGGACAGGGAAAAAAACATTCAGTACTTC
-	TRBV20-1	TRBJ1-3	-	CSARDYSDSTGNTIYF	TGCAGTGCTAGAGATTACTCCGACAGCACTGGAAACACCATATATTTT
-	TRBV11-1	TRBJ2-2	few	CASSFDRTGELFF	TGTGCCAGCAGTTTTGACAGGACCGGGGAGCTGTTTTTT
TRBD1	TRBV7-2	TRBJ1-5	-	CASSLWTGSNQPQHF	TGTGCCAGCAGCCTCTGGACAGGGTCCAATCAGCCCCAGCATTTT
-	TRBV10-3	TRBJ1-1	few	CAISDPSVTGTEAFF	TGTGCCATCAGTGATCCGTCCGTCACGGGGACTGAAGCTTTCTTT
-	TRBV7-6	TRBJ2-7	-	CASSIGLAYEQYF	TGTGCCAGCAGCATCGGACTGGCCTACGAGCAGTACTTC
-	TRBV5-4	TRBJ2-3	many	CASALGGGPDTQYF	TGTGCCAGCGCACTTGGGGGGGGCCCAGATACGCAGTATTTT
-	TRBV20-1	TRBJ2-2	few	CSARQVNTGELFF	TGCAGTGCGCGACAGGTGAACACCGGGGAGCTGTTTTTT
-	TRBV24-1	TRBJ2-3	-	CATSDLWKPDTQYF	TGTGCCACCAGTGATTTGTGGAAACCAGATACGCAGTATTTT
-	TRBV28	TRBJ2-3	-	CASSSPITNTQYF	TGTGCCAGCAGTTCCCCCATCACAAATACGCAGTATTTT
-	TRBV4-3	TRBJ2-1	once	CASSQHLSTPRRFF	TGCGCCAGCAGCCAACATCTTAGTACGCCAAGAAGGTTCTTC
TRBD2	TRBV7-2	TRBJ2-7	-	CASSLGLALTYEQYF	TGTGCCAGCAGCCTTGGACTAGCGCTTACCTACGAGCAGTACTTC
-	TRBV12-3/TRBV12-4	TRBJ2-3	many	CASSQGLSTDTQYF	TGTGCCAGCAGCCAGGGACTTTCCACAGATACGCAGTATTTT